This is a list of T cell receptor beta chains from one sample in a study of blood T cell repertoires in COVID-19. Produced via immunoSEQ multiplex PCR; TCRdb's table is partial and in-frame only. The top ten hold 5% of the sample, which has 300,000 to 400,000 clones, 80% to 90% seen once. The sample taken for sequencing was PBMCs or T cells enriched from blood (not recorded which). These receptors were taken from a man aged 25-45 years who had recovered from COVID-19. The CDR3 runs from the conserved cysteine through the conserved F or W. The order of the fields is V gene, J gene, clone size, D gene, CDR3 DNA, CDR3 protein. The D gene is left open where the match is weak. The size of a clone is reported for some rows only, either as once, few or many, or as a class for expanded clones.

TRBV18,TRBJ1-1,-,TRBD1,TGTGCCAGCTCACCGACAGGGTTTGTGAACACTGAAGCTTTCTTT,CASSPTGFVNTEAFF
TRBV15,TRBJ2-5,-,-,TGTGCCACCAGCAGAGTAAGGGGTTTTGTAGAGACCCAGTACTTC,CATSRVRGFVETQYF
TRBV6-5,TRBJ1-6,few,-,TGTGCCAGCCCCGTTCAAGCGGGTATTGGTTCACCCCTCCACTTT,CASPVQAGIGSPLHF
TRBV30,TRBJ1-4,-,TRBD1,TGTGCCTGGAGAACACCGGACAGGGGGCGTCGAGAAAAACTGTTTTTT,CAWRTPDRGRREKLFF
TRBV27,TRBJ2-2,few,TRBD1,TGTGCCAGCAGTTCTCGGACAGGCCTGAACACCGGGGAGCTGTTTTTT,CASSSRTGLNTGELFF
TRBV7-9,TRBJ2-1,-,-,TGTGCCAGCAGCCGGGGATCCTCTGCCTACAATGAGCAGTTCTTC,CASSRGSSAYNEQFF
TRBV28,TRBJ2-5,-,-,TGTGCCAGCAGTTCGAGCCTAGGAGGGGAGACCCAGTACTTC,CASSSSLGGETQYF
TRBV9,TRBJ1-1,-,-,TGTGCCAGCAGCGTAGAGGGCAGGGGAGGGACTGAAGCTTTCTTT,CASSVEGRGGTEAFF
TRBV5-1,TRBJ2-7,-,TRBD1,TGCGCCAGCAGCTTGGTAGGACAGGGGCACCTCTCCTACGAGCAGTACTTC,CASSLVGQGHLSYEQYF
TRBV24-1,TRBJ2-1,-,-,TGTGCCACCAGTGGTGAATCGGAGAGCTCCTACAATGAGCAGTTCTTC,CATSGESESSYNEQFF
TRBV11-2,TRBJ1-1,-,TRBD1,TGTGCCAGCAGCCGATCCCCAGGGGGCACTGAAGCTTTCTTT,CASSRSPGGTEAFF
TRBV3-1/TRBV3-2,TRBJ1-2,once,-,TGTGCCAGCAGCCAAGTCGGAGGGGTAATGGATGGCTACACCTTC,CASSQVGGVMDGYTF
TRBV5-1,TRBJ2-7,-,TRBD2,TGCGCCAGCAGTTCGGGGGGGCGGGAGCAGTACTTC,CASSSGGREQYF
TRBV6-5,TRBJ1-1,-,-,TGTGCCAGCAGCCAGACAGCGAACACTGAAGCTTTCTTT,CASSQTANTEAFF
TRBV11-2,TRBJ2-5,-,TRBD1,TGTGCCAGCAGCTTAGGGGGACAGCCCGGACGGGAGACCCAGTACTTC,CASSLGGQPGRETQYF
TRBV6-5,TRBJ1-4,-,-,TGTGCCAGCTTCGACCGGACTCGGGCTAATGAAAAACTGTTTTTT,CASFDRTRANEKLFF
TRBV27,TRBJ2-7,-,-,TGTGCCAGCCGCTTGCAGGGGTCCTACGAGCAGTACTTC,CASRLQGSYEQYF
TRBV5-6,TRBJ2-2,-,TRBD2,TGTGCCAGCAGCATCACCGGGACTAGATTTACCGGGGAGCTGTTTTTT,CASSITGTRFTGELFF
TRBV4-1,TRBJ1-2,-,TRBD1,TGCGCCAGCAGCCAGCTCAACGGACAGGGGGTGGGCGGCTACACCTTC,CASSQLNGQGVGGYTF
TRBV14,TRBJ2-1,-,TRBD2,TGTGCCAGCAGCCAAGAACGGCGGGGGTACAATGAGCAGTTCTTC,CASSQERRGYNEQFF
TRBV6-1,TRBJ1-2,-,-,TGTGCCAGCAGTGAAGCGGGAGACGGTGGCTACACCTTC,CASSEAGDGGYTF
TRBV5-4,TRBJ1-2,once,-,TGTGCCAGCAGCTTATCGGGGGGAGGTCCCTATGGCTACACCTTC,CASSLSGGGPYGYTF
TRBV28,TRBJ1-2,-,-,TGTGCCAGCAGGCCCACCGGGAGCTATGGCTACACCTTC,CASRPTGSYGYTF
TRBV6-5,TRBJ2-3,-,TRBD1,TGTGCCAGCAGTTTCGGACAGGGCGGCACAGATACGCAGTATTTT,CASSFGQGGTDTQYF
TRBV28,TRBJ2-1,once,TRBD2,TGTGCCAGCAGTTTAACGGGTGCGGGGGGAAGGAATGAGCAGTTCTTC,CASSLTGAGGRNEQFF
TRBV5-5,TRBJ2-3,-,TRBD1,TGTGCCAGCAGCCACGACAGGGGGCGGGTAGATACGCAGTATTTT,CASSHDRGRVDTQYF
TRBV7-8,TRBJ1-2,-,TRBD1,TGTGCCAGCAGCTTGGTCAGGGGGCAGGGTAACTATGGCTACACCTTC,CASSLVRGQGNYGYTF
TRBV12-3/TRBV12-4,TRBJ2-7,-,-,TGTGCCAGCAGTTCTAGGGGCGAGCAGTACTTC,CASSSRGEQYF
TRBV4-1,TRBJ2-7,once,TRBD2,TGCGCCAGCAGCCATTCCCCGGGGGGCTACGAGCAGTACTTC,CASSHSPGGYEQYF
TRBV14,TRBJ1-1,once,-,TGTGCCAGCAGCCTATGGACTGCTACGACTGAAGCTTTCTTT,CASSLWTATTEAFF
TRBV6-1,TRBJ2-2,-,-,TGTGCCAGCAGTGAGGCGGGGCTACCGGGGCTGTTTTTT,CASSEAGLPGLFF